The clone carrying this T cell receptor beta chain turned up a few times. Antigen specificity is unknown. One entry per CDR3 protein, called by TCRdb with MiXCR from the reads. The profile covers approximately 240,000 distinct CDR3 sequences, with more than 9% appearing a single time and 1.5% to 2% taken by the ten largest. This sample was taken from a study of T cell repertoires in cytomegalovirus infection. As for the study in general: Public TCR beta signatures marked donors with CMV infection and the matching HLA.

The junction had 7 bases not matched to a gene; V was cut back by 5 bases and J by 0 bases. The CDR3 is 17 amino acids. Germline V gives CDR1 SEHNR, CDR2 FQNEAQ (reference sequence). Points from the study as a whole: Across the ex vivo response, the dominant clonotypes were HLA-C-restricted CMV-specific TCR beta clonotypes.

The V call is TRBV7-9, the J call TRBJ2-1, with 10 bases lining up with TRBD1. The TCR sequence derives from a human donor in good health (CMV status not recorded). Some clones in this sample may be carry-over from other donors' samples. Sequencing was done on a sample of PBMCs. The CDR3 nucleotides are TGTGCCAGCAGCCCCCGACAGGGGGCAAGCTCCTACAATGAGCAGTTCTTC. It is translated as CASSPRQGASSYNEQFF.